This T cell receptor (beta chain) originates from a study of OX40 agonist ivuxolimab in advanced cancers. TCRdb's copy holds only in-frame clones and misses some; the assay was immunoSEQ multiplex PCR. The table lists 85,000 to 95,000 clones, roughly 87% of them singletons. Notes on the study in general: Averaged across samples, CD8+ T cells carried more expanded clones than CD4+ did.

As for this clone: Its specificity is unknown.

CDR1 SGHKS and CDR2 YYEKEE come from the germline V gene (reference sequence). V was shortened by 1 base and J by 1 base, with 8 bases between the two germline ends. The length of the CDR3 is 14 residues. The rearrangement links TRBV5-5 to TRBJ1-1; D is perhaps TRBD1 (5 bases). The specimen was CD4+ or CD8+ T cells sorted from blood, collected in a trial of the OX40 agonist ivuxolimab. This sequence was found in an adult with an advanced solid tumor such as melanoma, head and neck, liver or kidney cancer. The CDR3 nucleotides are TGTGCCAGCAGCTTGTACGGGACGAACACTGAAGCTTTCTTT. Its protein is CASSLYGTNTEAFF.